This entry is about one TCR beta chain. The antigen is undetermined. This sample stems from a study of CD8 T cells in ankylosing spondylitis. CDR3 length: 14 residues. V was trimmed by 3 bases and J by 7 bases, leaving 14 bases between them. Germline CDR1 SGHRS, CDR2 YFSETQ. 5'-RACE, quantitative and with molecular barcodes, yielded the TCR beta libraries. One entry per CDR3 protein results from TCRdb running MiXCR on the 5' RACE reads. The table has roughly 700,000 distinct CDR3 sequences, around 20% seen once; the top ten hold roughly a fifth. Study-wide results and caveats: In ankylosing spondylitis patients, matched synovial fluid reportedly showed significant enrichment of disease-linked clones. A motif in TCR beta, a set of fewer than ten highly homologous variants, appeared characteristic of ankylosing spondylitis blood. Clones that were linked to disease were CD8+ and were relatively rare in peripheral blood. A subset of motif variants has previously been described in the synovial fluid and blood of reactive arthritis.

The V gene is TRBV5-1, the J gene TRBJ2-1; D is perhaps TRBD1 or TRBD2 (5 bases each). Sequenced: blood, either unsorted or a sorted T cell fraction (not recorded which). The TCR originated in a male donor with ankylosing spondylitis. CDR3 sequence (DNA): TGCGCCAGCAGCTCGGACACCGGCGGGAATGAGCAGTTCTTC. Translated, it gives CASSSDTGGNEQFF.